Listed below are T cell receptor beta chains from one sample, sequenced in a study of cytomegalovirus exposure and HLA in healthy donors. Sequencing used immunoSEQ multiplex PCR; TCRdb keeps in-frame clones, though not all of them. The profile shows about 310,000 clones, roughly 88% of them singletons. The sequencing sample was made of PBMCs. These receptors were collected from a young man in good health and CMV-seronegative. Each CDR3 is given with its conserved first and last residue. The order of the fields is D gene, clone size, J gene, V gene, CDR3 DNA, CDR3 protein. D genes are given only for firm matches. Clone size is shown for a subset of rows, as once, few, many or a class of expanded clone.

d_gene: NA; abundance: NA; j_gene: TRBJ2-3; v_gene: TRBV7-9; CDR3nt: TGTGCCAGCAGCTTATTTGGCCGAACTATCAGCACAGATACGCAGTATTTT; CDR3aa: CASSLFGRTISTDTQYF
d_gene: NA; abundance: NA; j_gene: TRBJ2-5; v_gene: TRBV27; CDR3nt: TGTGCCAGCAGTTTTAGCGGACAAGAGACCCAGTACTTC; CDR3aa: CASSFSGQETQYF
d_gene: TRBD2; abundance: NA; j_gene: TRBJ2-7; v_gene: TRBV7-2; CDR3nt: TGTGCCAGCAGCTTATCCCCCTTAATCGGCGGGAGCGAGCAGTACTTC; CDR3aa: CASSLSPLIGGSEQYF
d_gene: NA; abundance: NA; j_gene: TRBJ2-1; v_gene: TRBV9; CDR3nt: TGTGCCAGCAGCGGAATCCGGAATGAGCAGTTCTTC; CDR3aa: CASSGIRNEQFF
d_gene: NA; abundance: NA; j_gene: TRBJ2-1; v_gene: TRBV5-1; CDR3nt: TGCGCCAGCAGCTTGGAGTCTAGCGAATACAATGAGCAGTTCTTC; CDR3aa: CASSLESSEYNEQFF
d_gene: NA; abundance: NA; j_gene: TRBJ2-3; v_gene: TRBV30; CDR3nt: TGTGCCTGGAGGGCGGTCCCAGATACGCAGTATTTT; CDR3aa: CAWRAVPDTQYF
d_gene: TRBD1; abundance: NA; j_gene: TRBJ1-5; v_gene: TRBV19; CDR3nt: TGTGCCAGTAGTAGGGGGACAGGGGGTGAGAGCGGCAATCAGCCCCAGCATTTT; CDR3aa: CASSRGTGGESGNQPQHF
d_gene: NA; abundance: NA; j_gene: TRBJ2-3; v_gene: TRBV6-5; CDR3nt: TGTGCCAGCAGCGACGGACAGTACACAGATACGCAGTATTTT; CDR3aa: CASSDGQYTDTQYF
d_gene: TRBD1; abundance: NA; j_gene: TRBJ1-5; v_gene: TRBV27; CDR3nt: TGTGCCAGCAGTTTATCCGGGACAGGGTATAGCAATCAGCCCCAGCATTTT; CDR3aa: CASSLSGTGYSNQPQHF
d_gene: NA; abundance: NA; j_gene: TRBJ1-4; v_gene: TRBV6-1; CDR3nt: TGTGCCAGCAGTGAAGTCGGGATTAAGAATGAAAAACTGTTTTTT; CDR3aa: CASSEVGIKNEKLFF
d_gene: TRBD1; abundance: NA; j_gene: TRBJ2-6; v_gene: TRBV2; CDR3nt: TGTGCCAGCAGGGGGACAGGGGGGCGGCCTGGGGCCAACGTCCTGACTTTC; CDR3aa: CASRGTGGRPGANVLTF
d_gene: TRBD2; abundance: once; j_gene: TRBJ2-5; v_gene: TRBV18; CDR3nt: TGTGCCAGCTCACCTTCCCCGGACGGGGGGGATCAAGAGACCCAGTACTTC; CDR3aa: CASSPSPDGGDQETQYF